This is a list of T cell receptor beta chains from one sample in a study of blood T cell repertoires in COVID-19. Sequencing used immunoSEQ multiplex PCR; TCRdb keeps in-frame clones, though not all of them. The data show roughly 260,000 clones, with approximately 92% seen just once and under 3% held by the top ten. What was sequenced was peripheral blood. Receptor source: a person aged 18 to 30 with COVID-19, enrolled during active disease. CDR3s include the opening cysteine and the closing phenylalanine or tryptophan. A D gene is named only where the DNA matches it firmly.

TRBV21-1,TRBJ1-2,.,TGTGCCAGCAGCATATGTAGGGGGCGAGTGGACTATGGCTACACCTTC,CASSICRGRVDYGYTF
TRBV7-6,TRBJ2-1,TRBD2,TGTGCCAGCAGTCCTCAGGCGGGAGGGCCAAATGAGCAGTTCTTC,CASSPQAGGPNEQFF
TRBV20-1,TRBJ2-3,TRBD2,TGTGGCGGGAGTGGAGATACGCAGTATTTT,CGGSGDTQYF
TRBV19,TRBJ2-3,TRBD1,TGTGCCAGTAGTACCTACAGGGGTGGTACGGATACGCAGTATTTT,CASSTYRGGTDTQYF
TRBV6-6,TRBJ1-5,.,TGTGCCACCTATCCTGGACAGTTCAAGTCTTCGGCCCAGCATTTT,CATYPGQFKSSAQHF
TRBV30,TRBJ2-6,TRBD1,TGTGCCCAAGGACAGGTGTGGGCCAACGTCCTGACTTTC,CAQGQVWANVLTF
TRBV29-1,TRBJ2-1,TRBD2,TGCAGCGTCGTGCCAGCGGGAGGGTCACTGAATGAGCAGTTCTTC,CSVVPAGGSLNEQFF
TRBV6-5,TRBJ2-5,TRBD1,TGTGCCAGCAGCGCACAGGGGGCAGGAGAGACCCAGTACTTC,CASSAQGAGETQYF
TRBV7-2,TRBJ2-2,.,TGTGCCAGCAGGGACGGGGGATACACCGGGGAGCTGTTTTTT,CASRDGGYTGELFF
TRBV7-9,TRBJ2-1,TRBD2,TGTGCCAGCAGCCCGAACTCGGGGTGGGTAGCGGGATATACTGAGCAGTTCTTC,CASSPNSGWVAGYTEQFF